This TCR beta chain was identified during a study of tumor-infiltrating lymphocytes in primary liver carcinoma. This clonotype has at least ten counts. Between roughly 20 and 32 mg of unsorted bulk tissue served as the source from which RNA and DNA were co-extracted. A primer in the constant region served to generate TCR beta cDNA from about 480 ng of total RNA. Libraries for TCR beta were built through three nested multiplex PCR rounds, which together made up a slightly modified ARM-PCR procedure. Primers for the first two PCR rounds were TRBV1-TRBV30 forward primers and a C-beta reverse primer (around 11 cycles per round). TCRdb processed the multiplex PCR reads anew with MiXCR; each CDR3 protein has one entry. The sample includes around 120,000 distinct CDR3 sequences, 55% to 70% seen only once; the top ten take 7.5% to 10%. This CDR3 spans 16 amino acids. Trimming pared 8 bases from V and 5 bases from J, leaving 24 bases between. Germline V gene sequence: CDR1 MNHNY, CDR2 SVGAGI (reference sequence).

This sequence originates from a woman aged 55-70 years with primary liver carcinoma and hepatitis B virus infection. The sample comprised tumor-adjacent normal liver tissue. The chain uses TRBV6-6 and TRBJ1-1; D may be TRBD1 (5 bases). The CDR3: CASLPGHSPGGTEAFF. For the CDR3, the DNA is TGTGCCAGCTTGCCGGGGCACAGCCCCGGGGGGACTGAAGCTTTCTTT.